This T cell receptor (beta chain) was identified in a study of control samples from healthy donors and cancer patients. V lost 6 bases and J lost 6; bases outside the gene matches: 6. The length of the CDR3 is 14 residues. Germline CDR1 MNHNY, CDR2 SVGAGI (reference sequence). Sequencing used immunoSEQ multiplex PCR; TCRdb keeps in-frame clones, though not all of them. The data contain over 30,000 clones, about 86% of them singletons. The source material was PBMCs. The receptor was isolated from a woman aged 40 to 50 with lung cancer. The J gene is TRBJ2-2, the V gene TRBV6-6; TRBD1 matches at 8 bases. The CDR3 spells CASRSTGDAGELFF. DNA for the CDR3: TGTGCCAGCAGGTCGACAGGGGACGCCGGGGAGCTGTTTTTT.